This is a list of T cell receptor beta chains from one sample in a study of blood T cell repertoires in COVID-19. Sequencing used immunoSEQ multiplex PCR; TCRdb keeps in-frame clones, though not all of them. The sample comprises 25,000 to 35,000 clones, approximately 85% of which are singletons, and about 6.1% rests with the top ten. The sequenced material came from peripheral blood. These TCRs come from a man between 60 and 75 years old with active COVID-19. The CDR3 runs from the conserved cysteine through the conserved F or W. A D gene is named only where the DNA matches it firmly. Size tells how often a clone was seen (once, few, many) or the class of an expanded clone, and some rows leave it out.

V	D	size	J	CDR3	DNA
TRBV5-6	NA	NA	TRBJ1-1	CASSLVQGSTEAFF	TGTGCCAGCAGCTTGGTTCAGGGGAGCACTGAAGCTTTCTTT
TRBV9	NA	NA	TRBJ2-1	CASSPTSYEQFF	TGTGCCAGCAGCCCCACTAGTTATGAGCAGTTCTTC
TRBV28	NA	NA	TRBJ2-1	CASTPVGTPIAQFF	TGTGCCAGCACCCCCGTCGGGACTCCGATCGCCCAGTTCTTC
TRBV11-2	NA	NA	TRBJ2-1	CASSFRRRDRGSYNEQFF	TGTGCCAGCAGCTTTAGGAGAAGGGATAGGGGCTCCTACAATGAGCAGTTCTTC
TRBV5-1	TRBD1	NA	TRBJ2-2	CASSSPRTGGYASTGELFF	TGCGCCAGCAGCTCCCCCCGAACAGGGGGTTACGCTAGCACCGGGGAGCTGTTTTTT
TRBV11-3	NA	NA	TRBJ2-3	CASSLLVSTDTQYF	TGTGCCAGCAGCTTGCTAGTTAGCACAGATACGCAGTATTTT
TRBV29-1	TRBD2	NA	TRBJ2-7	CSVGEGQGEQYF	TGCAGCGTTGGGGAGGGCCAGGGAGAGCAGTACTTC
TRBV7-9	NA	NA	TRBJ2-1	CASSLGWGSYNEQFF	TGTGCCAGCAGCTTAGGCTGGGGCAGCTACAATGAGCAGTTCTTC
TRBV18	NA	medium-sized	TRBJ1-2	CASSPSREFGYTF	TGTGCCAGCTCACCTAGTCGGGAGTTTGGCTACACCTTC
TRBV28	TRBD1	NA	TRBJ2-7	CASIRPGQGYEQYF	TGTGCCAGCATCAGGCCCGGACAGGGCTACGAGCAGTACTTC
TRBV28	NA	NA	TRBJ2-1	CASKWGGPGQFF	TGTGCCAGCAAGTGGGGCGGACCTGGGCAGTTCTTC
TRBV7-8	TRBD2	NA	TRBJ2-2	CASSLPLGRGRTTGELFF	TGTGCCAGCAGCCTTCCCCTGGGGCGCGGGAGAACAACCGGGGAGCTGTTTTTT
TRBV2	NA	once	TRBJ1-5	CASSERDWEAIGHF	TGTGCCAGCAGTGAACGGGATTGGGAGGCTATTGGGCATTTT
TRBV6-5	NA	NA	TRBJ1-2	CASSYSGTLGLGYTF	TGTGCCAGCAGTTACTCCGGGACATTGGGCCTTGGCTACACCTTC
TRBV5-1	NA	NA	TRBJ1-2	CASSLALVAETNYGYTF	TGCGCCAGCAGCTTGGCCTTGGTGGCGGAAACTAACTATGGCTACACCTTC
TRBV7-2	NA	NA	TRBJ1-4	CASSLREGNEKLFF	TGTGCCAGCAGCTTAAGGGAGGGCAATGAAAAACTGTTTTTT
TRBV12-5	NA	NA	TRBJ2-2	CASGLSAGELFF	TGTGCTAGTGGTTTATCGGCCGGGGAGCTGTTTTTT
TRBV11-2	NA	NA	TRBJ1-6	CASSFGTPDSPLHF	TGTGCCAGCAGTTTCGGGACACCCGATTCACCCCTCCACTTT
TRBV5-5	TRBD2	NA	TRBJ2-1	CASTVLNQRGSGRMGNEQFF	TGTGCCAGCACCGTACTTAACCAGCGCGGTAGCGGGCGAATGGGGAATGAGCAGTTCTTC
TRBV28	TRBD1	NA	TRBJ1-2	CASSGPGQFYGYTF	TGTGCCAGCAGTGGCCCGGGACAGTTCTATGGCTACACCTTC
TRBV27	TRBD2	NA	TRBJ2-1	CASSLLGIKLAGVSNEQFF	TGTGCCAGCAGTTTATTGGGCATAAAACTAGCGGGAGTGAGTAATGAGCAGTTCTTC
TRBV5-1	TRBD1	NA	TRBJ1-1	CASSSKGQGEAFF	TGCGCCAGCAGCTCTAAGGGACAGGGCGAAGCTTTCTTT